The clone carrying this TCR beta chain was found a few times. Its antigen is still unknown. Germline CDR1 reads MNHNS; CDR2 reads SASEGT. The CDR3 is 15 residues long. Trimming took 2 bases from V and 4 from J, leaving 14 bases between them. TCRdb re-called the 5' RACE reads through MiXCR, storing one row per CDR3 protein. The sample consists of under 250,000 distinct CDR3 sequences, over 8.5% of them appearing once. The data originate from a study of CD8 T cells in ankylosing spondylitis. Whole-study findings and limits: Relatively scarce in peripheral blood, disease-linked clones were CD8+. Earlier authors reported some of these motif variants in reactive arthritis synovial fluid and blood.

The specimen sequenced was blood, either unsorted or a sorted T cell fraction (not recorded which). The clonotype originates from a male donor with ankylosing spondylitis or in good health (not recorded which). The chain has TRBV6-1 and TRBJ1-2; D is perhaps TRBD1 (5 bases). This CDR3 is CASSEFAGTGYGYTF. The CDR3 DNA follows: TGTGCCAGCAGTGAATTTGCAGGGACCGGCTATGGCTACACCTTC.